Detailed here is one T cell receptor (beta chain). The sample originates from a study of blood T cell repertoires in COVID-19. The length of the CDR3 is 18 residues. With V trimmed by 5 bases and J by 5 bases, 19 bases remained unmatched. Germline V gives CDR1 SGHVS, CDR2 FNYEAQ. In the authors' workflow: Cell counts per sample came from amplifying reference gene primers. Assay used: immunoSEQ multiplex PCR; TCRdb lists only in-frame clones, some missing. V, J and clone size are taken as reported in that table, and D and trimming were inferred from the DNA itself. The sample shows 72,000 or so clones, about three quarters of them seen only once.

This sequence originates from a human donor in a cohort sampled during active COVID-19. This rearrangement joins TRBV7-6 to TRBJ2-5; 8 nucleotides line up with TRBD2. Sequenced: peripheral blood. The CDR3 DNA sequence: TGTGCCAGCAGCCCGCGGCGTAGCGGGATCCCCGGGCTGGAGACCCAGTACTTC. Its translation is CASSPRRSGIPGLETQYF.